This TCR beta chain derives from a study of graft-versus-host responses after intestinal transplantation (dated by TCRdb to about 2021). General notes on the study: Multivisceral, liver-intestinal, or isolated intestinal transplants were received by the recipients. After intestinal transplantation, graft-versus-host and host-versus-graft alloreactive T cell clones in the graft, circulation and bone marrow were tracked using bulk TCR-beta CDR3 sequencing. To identify alloreactive clones, pre-transplant mixed lymphocyte reaction products were sequenced and compared with unstimulated pre-transplant donor and recipient T cells. All recipients received anti-thymocyte globulin induction followed by maintenance tacrolimus and steroids for roughly 3 years. Instead of going to the commercial service, samples from a few later patients were sequenced in-house on an Illumina MiSeq and processed with MiXCR. Donor T cell macrochimerism was defined as a peak of at least 4% donor T cells among recipient peripheral blood mononuclear cells. A cohort of 24 intestinal transplant recipients, including one retransplant, was enrolled, and a few patients lacking pretransplant specimens were excluded. Broad study findings and their caveats: Patients with donor T cell macrochimerism had high GvH to HvG T cell clonal ratios in their allografts. Peak levels of circulating GvH clones were associated with declines in HvG clones early after transplant. The conclusions were limited by the relatively low number and heterogeneity of the intestinal transplant patients. GvH clones were detected in recipient bone marrow, and some of these GvH clones were observed earlier in ileal mucosa or blood, consistent with an intestinal mucosal origin.

Preparation of the library involved the immunoSEQ multiplex PCR assay. For most patients, high-throughput TCR-beta CDR3 sequencing of genomic DNA was performed by Adaptive Biotechnologies. The published analysis was carried out like this. TCR sequencing data were retrieved from Adaptive's ImmunoSEQ software for some 17 patients, whereas three other patients were processed with MiXCR and VDJtools. Because the origin of CDR3 nucleotide sequences shared between donor and recipient could not be assigned, those sequences were removed. Alloreactive clones required at least 2-fold expansion over unstimulated cells and minimum CFSE-low frequency of 0.002% (template counts) or 0.001% (read counts). Clones detected in sequenced pre-transplant spleen, lymph node, or MLR CFSE-low populations of the donor or recipient were defined as mappable. The cumulative frequency of alloreactive clones was calculated as a percentage of all sequences, weighted by copy number. This is the immuneACCESS table as TCRdb keeps it, with only in-frame sequences that have V and J called. A part of the clones is gone; compared with another copy, unresolved V genes explain less than half, and the rest is unexplained. V, J and clone size reflect that table, while D and trimming were determined from the DNA. The sample profile shows 15,000 to 20,000 clones; approximately 70% of them were found once. Of the sample, 8% falls within the top ten clones.

This clone was observed a few times. Its binding antigen is unknown. Per-base qualities were not stored, and no clone one base away is much larger. CDR1 ENHRY and CDR2 SYGVKD were looked up in the germline V gene. Deletion took 5 bases off V and 3 bases off J, with a span of 8 bases between the germline ends. The CDR3 numbers 12 residues from cysteine through phenylalanine. Only CDR3 DNA remains: 36 bases, in frame from the first base. Dithiothreitol, EDTA incubations and collagenase D digestion were used to isolate intraepithelial and lamina propria lymphocytes from graft specimens. Bulk TCR-beta sequencing was performed on serial intestinal graft biopsy specimens collected as late as 600 days after transplant.

This TCR was recovered from a human patient who received an intestinal transplant, so some T cells may come from the graft donor. The V and J segments used are TRBV10-3 and TRBJ2-7; no confident D gene assignment can be made. This material consisted of ileum tissue, taken around 20 days after intestinal transplant. At the DNA level, the sequence is TGTGCCATCAGTAAGTTCAGCTACGAGCAGTACTTC. Translation gives CAISKFSYEQYF.